The 4 T cell receptor beta chains reported below all come from one sample, sequenced in a study of beta chain features in type 1 diabetes. cDNA synthesis used the whole RNA isolate, giving expressed TCRB sequences. Repertoires were generated with immunoSEQ multiplex PCR, while TCRdb's copy carries only in-frame clones and drops some. The repertoire holds more than 300,000 clones, with roughly 8% as singletons. The sequencing sample was made of central memory CD4+ T cells from blood. Receptor source: a woman under 30 in good health.

This clone was recorded a few times. The chain links TRBV29-1 to TRBJ2-3, with D perhaps TRBD2 (5 bases). Germline V CDR1 and CDR2: SQVTM, ANQGSEA. The CDR3 consists of 14 residues. V was pared by 7 bases and J by 2 bases, with 16 bases between. The CDR3, as DNA: TGCAGCGCTGTCCGGGGTGTCGACACAGATACGCAGTATTTT. Protein product: CSAVRGVDTDTQYF.

This clone was seen a few times. The V call is TRBV19, the J call TRBJ1-5; D not resolved. Germline values: CDR1 LNHDA, CDR2 SQIVND (reference sequence). CDR3 size: 14 residues. The V and J ends lost 7 bases and 7 bases respectively, with 17 bases between them. DNA of the CDR3: TGTGCCAGTACCCCGACCAGTCTCAAGCAGCCCCAGCATTTT. It translates to CASTPTSLKQPQHF.

The V and J genes are TRBV18 and TRBJ2-1, with TRBD1 matching over 7 bases. The V segment lost 0 bases and the J segment 10 bases; nucleotides outside the gene matches: 3. CDR1 and CDR2 from the germline V gene are KGHSH and LQKENI. The CDR3 totals 13 residues. CDR3 coding DNA: TGTGCCAGCTCACCACCCGACAGGGACGAGCAGTTCTTC. Protein sequence: CASSPPDRDEQFF.

This clone was recorded a few times. This sequence joins TRBV5-1 and TRBJ2-1; tentatively, D is TRBD2 (5 bases). V gave up 4 bases and J gave up 4 bases, with 15 bases separating them. CDR1 SGHRS and CDR2 YFSETQ come from the germline V gene. This CDR3 comprises 15 residues. CDR3 sequence: CASSGAQPGYNEQFF. The CDR3 DNA is TGCGCCAGCAGCGGTGCCCAGCCGGGATACAATGAGCAGTTCTTC.